The 27 T cell receptor beta chains listed next were all sequenced from one sample in a study of control samples from healthy donors and cancer patients. Sequencing was performed with immunoSEQ multiplex PCR; in TCRdb, only in-frame clones are kept and a portion is missing. In the table there are roughly 160,000 clones, under 96% of which are singletons. The sample was blood. Receptor source: a woman in her 30s in good health.

The rearrangement links TRBV13 to TRBJ2-3, with a weak D call TRBD1 (7 bases). V was clipped by 2 bases and J by 0 bases, with 9 bases between them. CDR1 PRHDT and CDR2 FYEKMQ come from the germline V gene (reference sequence). CDR3 size: 15 residues. The CDR3 reads CASSLPGGSTDTQYF. DNA of the CDR3: TGTGCCAGCAGCTTACCAGGGGGGAGCACAGATACGCAGTATTTT. The entire variable domain, with the rest obtained from reference TRBV13 and TRBJ2-3, is as follows: AAGVIQSPRHLIKEKRETATLKCYPIPRHDTVYWYQQGPGQDPQFLISFYEKMQSDKGSIPDRFSAQQFSDYHSELNMSSLELGDSALYFCASSLPGGSTDTQYFGPGTRLTVL.

The V and J genes are TRBV7-9 and TRBJ2-5, with 12 bases identical to TRBD2. The CDR3 consists of 15 residues. The V gene's germline CDR1 is SEHNR and CDR2 FQNEAQ (reference sequence). With 5 bases clipped from V and 1 base from J, the junction kept 2 bases outside the gene matches. As DNA, the CDR3 is TGTGCCAGCAGCCGACTAGCGGGAGCCCAAGAGACCCAGTACTTC. This translates into CASSRLAGAQETQYF.

The CDR3 is CASSGGLAGGHEQFF. The CDR3 DNA reads as TGTGCCAGCAGCGGGGGACTAGCGGGAGGTCATGAGCAGTTCTTC. The chain carries TRBV9 and TRBJ2-1; TRBD2 matches 15 bases. J gave up 8 bases and V 3 bases, and 3 bases lay outside the gene matches. Germline CDR1 SGDLS, CDR2 YYNGEE. This CDR3 is built from 15 residues.

The chain couples TRBV28 to TRBJ1-5, with D possibly TRBD1 on 6 matching bases. The length of the CDR3 is 16 residues. The germline V and J ends were trimmed by 7 bases and 2 bases, with 18 bases remaining between them. Germline values: CDR1 MDHEN, CDR2 SYDVKM. Here the CDR3 DNA reads TGTGCCAGCATCTTCGGGGGCCTGGCGGGCAATCAGCCCCAGCATTTT. Encoded protein: CASIFGGLAGNQPQHF.

The chain couples TRBV18 to TRBJ2-1, with D unresolved. Between the trimmed V and J ends, which lost 6 bases and 9 bases, there was a span of 12 bases. The germline CDR1 and CDR2 sequences are KGHSH and LQKENI. This CDR3 is built from 12 residues. CDR3 nucleotide sequence: TGTGCCAGCTCCCACTCATCAAGTGAGCAGTTCTTC. This encodes CASSHSSSEQFF.

The gene calls are TRBV7-2 and TRBJ1-3, with unresolved D. Germline CDR1 is SGHTA and CDR2 is FQGNSA. The CDR3 consists of 15 residues. V was trimmed by 5 bases and J by 2 bases, leaving 13 bases between them. CDR3 loop: CASSPSLGTGNTIYF. For the CDR3, the DNA is TGTGCCAGCAGCCCAAGCCTCGGGACTGGAAACACCATATATTTT.

The chain has TRBV6-2 or TRBV6-3 and TRBJ1-5, with TRBD1 identical over 8 bases. J lost 5 bases, V lost 0 bases, and 9 bases had no gene match. CDR1 and CDR2 from the germline V gene are MNHEY and SVGEGT. The CDR3 has 17 amino acids. The CDR3 protein is CASSYSIGQGAYQPQHF. CDR3 sequence (DNA): TGTGCCAGCAGTTACTCGATCGGGCAGGGGGCGTATCAGCCCCAGCATTTT.

V and J are TRBV5-4 and TRBJ2-3; maybe TRBD2 (6 bases). The germline V gene has CDR1 SGHNT and CDR2 YYREEE (reference sequence). This CDR3 comprises 16 residues. V lost 0 bases to trimming and J lost 2 bases, with 13 bases between them. For the CDR3, the DNA is TGTGCCAGCAGCTTGGCCGGAGCGGGTCCCACAGATACGCAGTATTTT. Amino acid sequence: CASSLAGAGPTDTQYF.

The table lists this clone with a count of one. The chain has TRBV19 and TRBJ1-5; perhaps TRBD1 as D (6 bases). V was pared by 4 bases and J by 0 bases, with 16 bases between. Germline V CDR1 and CDR2: LNHDA, SQIVND (reference sequence). This CDR3 spans 17 amino acids. The CDR3 loop is CASSTNKQGHSNQPQHF. The CDR3, as DNA: TGTGCCAGTAGTACCAATAAACAGGGTCATAGCAATCAGCCCCAGCATTTT.

This clone appeared once. The rearrangement uses TRBV5-1 and TRBJ1-5, with TRBD1 as a possible D gene (6 bases). CDR3 length: 16 residues. The germline CDR1 and CDR2 sequences are SGHRS and YFSETQ. V was clipped by 3 bases and J by 5 bases, with 18 bases between them. This CDR3 is CASSSGRGAGDQPQHF. CDR3 DNA: TGCGCCAGCAGCTCCGGTCGGGGCGCAGGGGATCAGCCCCAGCATTTT.

The rearrangement joins TRBV9 to TRBJ1-2, with D perhaps matching TRBD1 (5 bases). Looked up from germline, CDR1 is SGDLS and CDR2 is YYNGEE. The ends were cut back, 0 bases at V and 4 bases at J, with 16 bases in the middle. CDR3 length: 16 residues. The CDR3 reads CASSVGAEGIGYGYTF. The CDR3 DNA is TGTGCCAGCAGCGTAGGCGCGGAGGGGATCGGCTATGGCTACACCTTC.

The CDR3, as DNA: TGTGCCAGCAGCCAAGTTGGCGAGCAGTACTTC. Translating it yields CASSQVGEQYF. The chain employs TRBV3-1 (or the pseudogene TRBV3-2) and TRBJ2-7; D is unresolved. This CDR3 contains 11 residues. Trimming left V 1 base short and J 6 bases short, with 4 bases between. Germline V gene sequence: CDR1 LGHDT, CDR2 YNNKEL (reference sequence).

In this sample, this clone turned up a few times. V gene TRBV30 combines with J gene TRBJ2-3, with D perhaps TRBD2 (6 bases). The V end was cut by 3 bases, the J end by 6 bases, with 16 bases between. This CDR3 is built from 14 residues. The V gene's germline CDR1 is GTSNPN and CDR2 SVGIG (reference sequence). DNA of the CDR3: TGTGCCTGGAGCATCGACGGGAGAATGGATACGCAGTATTTT. Protein: CAWSIDGRMDTQYF.

The chain carries TRBV5-1 and TRBJ1-2, with 10 bases aligning to TRBD1. With V trimmed by 4 bases and J by 3 bases, 9 bases remained unmatched. This CDR3 is built from 16 residues. Germline lookup yields CDR1 SGHRS and CDR2 YFSETQ. Written as DNA, the CDR3 is TGCGCCAGCAGCGGGACCGGGACAGGGGTGGACTATGGCTACACCTTC. Translated: CASSGTGTGVDYGYTF. The whole variable domain, filled in from reference TRBV5-1 and TRBJ1-2, reads KAGVTQTPRYLIKTRGQQVTLSCSPISGHRSVSWYQQTPGQGLQFLFEYFSETQRNKGNFPGRFSGRQFSNSRSEMNVSTLELGDSALYLCASSGTGTGVDYGYTFGSGTRLTVV.

The chain combines TRBV30 with TRBJ2-7, with 11 bases identical to TRBD2. Germline V lookup: CDR1 GTSNPN, CDR2 SVGIG (reference sequence). This CDR3 is built from 15 residues. The junction had 8 bases not matched to a gene; V was cut back by 2 bases and J by 5 bases. The CDR3 region is CAWSPSLAGGHEQYF. The CDR3 DNA sequence: TGTGCCTGGAGTCCTTCGCTAGCGGGAGGTCACGAGCAGTACTTC.

A single count supports this clone. The chain carries TRBV11-1 and TRBJ1-6, with 7 bases fitting TRBD1. Looked up from germline, CDR1 is SGHAT and CDR2 is FQDESV (reference sequence). This CDR3 has 14 amino acids. V dropped 6 bases and J dropped 13; count of bases not matched to a gene: 12. CDR3 in amino acids: CASSSRGQTWPLHF. The CDR3 nucleotides read TGTGCCAGCAGTTCTAGGGGGCAAACCTGGCCCCTCCACTTT.

In nucleotides, the CDR3 is TGCGCCAGCAGCTCGGGACAGGTTAATGAAAAACTGTTTTTT. Translating it yields CASSSGQVNEKLFF. The gene calls are TRBV5-1 and TRBJ1-4; the match to TRBD1 covers 8 bases. Germline assignment: CDR1 SGHRS and CDR2 YFSETQ. The CDR3 is 14 residues long. Trimming at V came to 3 bases and at J to 4 bases, leaving 2 bases not matched to a gene.

The chain combines TRBV5-1 with TRBJ2-2; 8 bases agree with TRBD2. The V segment lost 4 bases and the J segment 4 bases; nucleotides outside the gene matches: 6. Germline V lookup: CDR1 SGHRS, CDR2 YFSETQ. The CDR3 is made up of 15 amino acids. The CDR3 reads CASSPDLAGTGELFF. CDR3 in DNA: TGCGCCAGCAGCCCTGACCTAGCGGGCACCGGGGAGCTGTTTTTT.

This clone occurred once. The V gene is TRBV4-2, the J gene TRBJ1-1; D call uncertain. The germline V gene has CDR1 LGHNA and CDR2 YNFKEQ. CDR3 length: 14 residues. V lost 0 bases, J lost 1 base, and 6 bases lay in between. Here the CDR3 DNA reads TGTGCCAGCAGCCAAGACGATGGGAACACTGAAGCTTTCTTT. It translates to CASSQDDGNTEAFF.

The rearrangement joins TRBV28 to TRBJ2-3; unclear D gene. The CDR3 is made up of 11 amino acids. CDR1 MDHEN and CDR2 SYDVKM come from the germline V gene. V dropped 6 bases and J dropped 9 bases, with 10 bases sitting between them. The CDR3 protein is CASSPHGTQYF. The CDR3 nucleotides are TGTGCCAGCAGCCCCCACGGGACGCAGTATTTT.

This clone was counted only a few times. The V call is TRBV2, the J call TRBJ1-6; TRBD1 aligns across 7 bases. The CDR3 loop spans 15 amino acids. V dropped 0 bases and J dropped 9; count of bases not matched to a gene: 5. From germline, CDR1 is SNHLY and CDR2 FYNNEI. DNA of the CDR3: TGTGCCAGCAGTGAAGCTACAGGGGTGGGTTCACCCCTCCACTTT. It codes for CASSEATGVGSPLHF.

V and J are TRBV5-1 and TRBJ1-5; the match to TRBD1 covers 8 bases. CDR3 length: 14 residues. The germline V gene encodes CDR1 SGHRS and CDR2 YFSETQ. J lost 8 bases, V lost 5 bases, and 9 bases had no gene match. The CDR3 reads CASSLAGGGEPQHF. CDR3 sequence (DNA): TGCGCCAGCAGTCTTGCAGGGGGCGGGGAGCCCCAGCATTTT.

The genes are TRBV25-1 and TRBJ2-5, with 9 nucleotides matching TRBD2. V gave up 2 bases and J gave up 0 bases; unmatched junction bases: 7. CDR1 and CDR2 from the germline V gene are MGHDK and SYGVNS. There are 17 residues in the CDR3. CDR3 loop: CASSEVRLAGYQETQYF. CDR3 DNA sequence: TGTGCCAGCAGTGAAGTCCGGCTAGCGGGGTACCAAGAGACCCAGTACTTC.

The chain is built from TRBV7-8 and TRBJ1-1, with TRBD1 as a possible D gene (6 bases). The germline CDR1 and CDR2 sequences are SGHVS and FQNEAQ. The ends were cut back, 0 bases at V and 0 bases at J, with 20 bases in the middle. The CDR3 length is 19 residues. The CDR3 DNA reads TGTGCCAGCAGCTTAGCTTGGGGGGACATCGGCGCATTGAACACTGAAGCTTTCTTT. As protein: CASSLAWGDIGALNTEAFF.

This clone occurred once. The J gene is TRBJ2-7, the V gene TRBV29-1; D is unclear. The CDR3 is made up of 13 amino acids. Germline lookup yields CDR1 SQVTM and CDR2 ANQGSEA. Trimming removed 3 bases at V and 3 bases at J, with 12 bases between. The CDR3 sequence: CSVEYGKNYEQYF. CDR3 DNA: TGCAGCGTTGAGTACGGCAAGAACTACGAGCAGTACTTC.

The chain uses TRBV28 and TRBJ2-1; 8 bases fit TRBD2. The J segment lost 4 bases and the V segment lost 8 bases, leaving 10 bases of the junction unmatched. This CDR3 spans 15 amino acids. The germline V gene has CDR1 MDHEN and CDR2 SYDVKM. The DNA of the CDR3 is TGTGCCAGCCATCGTAATCTAGCGGGTTACAATGAGCAGTTCTTC. It codes for CASHRNLAGYNEQFF.

V is TRBV30 and J is TRBJ2-2; perhaps TRBD1 as D (5 bases). Germline V gives CDR1 GTSNPN, CDR2 SVGIG (reference sequence). V was cut by 7 bases and J by 2 bases, with 17 bases left in between. There are 15 residues in the CDR3. The CDR3 region is CAYPRQILNTGELFF. In nucleotides, the CDR3 is TGTGCCTACCCCCGACAGATCCTAAACACCGGGGAGCTGTTTTTT.